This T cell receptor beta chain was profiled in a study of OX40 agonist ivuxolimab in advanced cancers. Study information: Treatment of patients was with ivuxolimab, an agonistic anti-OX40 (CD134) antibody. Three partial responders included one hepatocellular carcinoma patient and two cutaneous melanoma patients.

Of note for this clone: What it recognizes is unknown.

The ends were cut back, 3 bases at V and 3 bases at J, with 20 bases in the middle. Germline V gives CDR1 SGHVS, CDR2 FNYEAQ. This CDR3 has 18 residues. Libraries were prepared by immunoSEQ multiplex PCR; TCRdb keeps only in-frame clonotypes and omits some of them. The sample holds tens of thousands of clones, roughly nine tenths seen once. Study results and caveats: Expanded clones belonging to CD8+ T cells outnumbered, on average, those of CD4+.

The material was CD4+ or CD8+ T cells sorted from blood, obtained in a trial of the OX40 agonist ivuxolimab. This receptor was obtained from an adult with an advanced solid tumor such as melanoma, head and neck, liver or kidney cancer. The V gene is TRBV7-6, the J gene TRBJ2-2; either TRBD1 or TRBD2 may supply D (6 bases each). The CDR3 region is CASSLASWGRDDTGELFF. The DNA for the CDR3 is TGTGCCAGCAGCTTGGCATCGTGGGGGCGGGACGACACCGGGGAGCTGTTTTTT.